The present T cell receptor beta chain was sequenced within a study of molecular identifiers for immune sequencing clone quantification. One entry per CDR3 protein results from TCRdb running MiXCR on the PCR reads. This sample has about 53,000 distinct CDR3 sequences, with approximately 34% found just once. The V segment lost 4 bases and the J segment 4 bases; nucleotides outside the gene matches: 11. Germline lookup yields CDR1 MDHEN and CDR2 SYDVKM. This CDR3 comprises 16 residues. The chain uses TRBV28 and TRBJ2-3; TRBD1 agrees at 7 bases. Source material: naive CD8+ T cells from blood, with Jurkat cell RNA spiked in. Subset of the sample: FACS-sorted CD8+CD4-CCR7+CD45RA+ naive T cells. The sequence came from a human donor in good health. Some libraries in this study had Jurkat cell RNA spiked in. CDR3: CASSSPDRPAADTQYF. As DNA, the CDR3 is TGTGCCAGCAGTTCCCCGGACAGGCCTGCTGCAGATACGCAGTATTTT.